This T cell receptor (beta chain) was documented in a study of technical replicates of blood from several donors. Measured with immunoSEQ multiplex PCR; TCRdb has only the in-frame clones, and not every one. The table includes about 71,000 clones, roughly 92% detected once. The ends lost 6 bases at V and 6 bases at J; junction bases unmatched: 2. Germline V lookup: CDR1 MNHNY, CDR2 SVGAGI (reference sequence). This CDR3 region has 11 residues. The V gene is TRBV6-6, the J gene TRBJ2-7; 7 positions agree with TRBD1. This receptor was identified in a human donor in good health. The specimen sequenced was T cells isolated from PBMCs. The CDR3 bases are TGTGCCAGCAGCACAGGGGCCGAGCAGTACTTC. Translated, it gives CASSTGAEQYF.